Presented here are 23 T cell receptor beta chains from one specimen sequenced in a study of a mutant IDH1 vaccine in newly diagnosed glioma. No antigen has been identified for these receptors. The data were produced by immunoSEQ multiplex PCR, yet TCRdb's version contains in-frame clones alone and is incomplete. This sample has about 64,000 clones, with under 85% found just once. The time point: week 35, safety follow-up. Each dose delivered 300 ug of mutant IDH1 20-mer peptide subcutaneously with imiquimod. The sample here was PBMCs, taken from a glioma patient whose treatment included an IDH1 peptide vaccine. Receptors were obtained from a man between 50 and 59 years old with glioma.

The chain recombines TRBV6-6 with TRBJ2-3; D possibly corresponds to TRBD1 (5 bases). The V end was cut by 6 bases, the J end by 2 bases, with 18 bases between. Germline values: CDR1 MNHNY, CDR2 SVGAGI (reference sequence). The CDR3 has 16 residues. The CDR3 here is CASRGLRGSDTDTQYF. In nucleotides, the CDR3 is TGTGCCAGCAGGGGGTTAAGGGGATCTGACACAGATACGCAGTATTTT.

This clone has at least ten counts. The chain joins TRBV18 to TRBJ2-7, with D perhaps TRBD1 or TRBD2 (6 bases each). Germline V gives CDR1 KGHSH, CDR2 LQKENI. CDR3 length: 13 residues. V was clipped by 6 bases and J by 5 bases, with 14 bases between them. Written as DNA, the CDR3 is TGTGCCAGCTCGGGGGGCGCCTTCAACGAGCAGTACTTC. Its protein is CASSGGAFNEQYF.

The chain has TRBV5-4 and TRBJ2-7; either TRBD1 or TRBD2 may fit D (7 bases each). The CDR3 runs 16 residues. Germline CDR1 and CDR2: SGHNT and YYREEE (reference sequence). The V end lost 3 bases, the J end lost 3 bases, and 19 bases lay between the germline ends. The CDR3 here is CASSWGGQRLDYEQYF. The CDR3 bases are TGTGCCAGCAGCTGGGGGGGACAGCGGCTGGACTACGAGCAGTACTTC.

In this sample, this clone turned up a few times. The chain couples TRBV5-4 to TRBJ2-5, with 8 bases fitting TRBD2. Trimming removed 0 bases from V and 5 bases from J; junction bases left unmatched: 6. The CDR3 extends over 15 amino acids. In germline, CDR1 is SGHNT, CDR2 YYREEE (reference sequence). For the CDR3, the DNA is TGTGCCAGCAGCTTGGCGGGGGGGGCCGGGGAGACCCAGTACTTC. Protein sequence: CASSLAGGAGETQYF.

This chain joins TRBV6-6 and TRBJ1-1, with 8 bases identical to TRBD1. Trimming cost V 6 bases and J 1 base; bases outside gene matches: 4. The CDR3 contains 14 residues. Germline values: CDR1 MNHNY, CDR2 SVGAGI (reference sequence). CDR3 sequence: CASSLQGENTEAFF. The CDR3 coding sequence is TGTGCCAGCAGCTTACAGGGGGAGAACACTGAAGCTTTCTTT.

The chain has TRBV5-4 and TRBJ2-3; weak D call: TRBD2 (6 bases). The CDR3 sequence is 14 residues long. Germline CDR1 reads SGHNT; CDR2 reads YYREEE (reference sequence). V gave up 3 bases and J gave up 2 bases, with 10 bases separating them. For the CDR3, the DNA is TGTGCCAGCAGCTGGGGGGACCACACAGATACGCAGTATTTT. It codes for CASSWGDHTDTQYF. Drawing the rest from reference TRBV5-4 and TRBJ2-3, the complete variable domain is ETGVTQSPTHLIKTRGQQVTLRCSSQSGHNTVSWYQQALGQGPQFIFQYYREEENGRGNFPPRFSGLQFPNYSSELNVNALELDDSALYLCASSWGDHTDTQYFGPGTRLTVL.

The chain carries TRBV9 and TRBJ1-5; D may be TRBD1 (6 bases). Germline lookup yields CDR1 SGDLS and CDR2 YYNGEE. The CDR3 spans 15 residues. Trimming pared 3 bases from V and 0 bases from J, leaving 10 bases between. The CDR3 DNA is TGTGCCAGCAGCGCGGACAGTCATAGCAATCAGCCCCAGCATTTT. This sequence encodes CASSADSHSNQPQHF.

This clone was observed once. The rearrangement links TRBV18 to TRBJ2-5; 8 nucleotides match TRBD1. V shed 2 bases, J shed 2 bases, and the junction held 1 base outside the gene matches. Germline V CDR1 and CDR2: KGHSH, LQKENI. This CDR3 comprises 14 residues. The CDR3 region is CASSPDRGQETQYF. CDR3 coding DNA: TGTGCCAGCTCACCAGACAGGGGACAAGAGACCCAGTACTTC.

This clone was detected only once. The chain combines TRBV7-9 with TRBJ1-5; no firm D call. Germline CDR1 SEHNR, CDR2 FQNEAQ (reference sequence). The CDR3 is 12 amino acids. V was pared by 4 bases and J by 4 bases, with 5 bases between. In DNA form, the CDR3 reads TGTGCCAGCAGCTCGGGGAATCAGCCCCAGCATTTT. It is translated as CASSSGNQPQHF.

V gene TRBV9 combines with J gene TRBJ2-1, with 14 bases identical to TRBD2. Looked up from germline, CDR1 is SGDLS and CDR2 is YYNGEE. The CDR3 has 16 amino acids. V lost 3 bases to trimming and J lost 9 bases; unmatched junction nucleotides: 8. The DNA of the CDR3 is TGTGCCAGCAGCGATCGACTAGCGGGGGGGCCTAGTGAGCAGTTCTTC. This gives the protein CASSDRLAGGPSEQFF.

The DNA of the CDR3 is TGCGCCAGCAGTGGACAGAGGAATCAGCCCCAGCATTTT. Translating it yields CASSGQRNQPQHF. The rearrangement uses TRBV4-3 and TRBJ1-5; a possible D gene is TRBD1 (6 bases). V dropped 6 bases and J dropped 4 bases, with 10 bases sitting between them. The CDR3 is 13 amino acids. CDR1 and CDR2 from the germline V gene are LGHNA and YSLEER.

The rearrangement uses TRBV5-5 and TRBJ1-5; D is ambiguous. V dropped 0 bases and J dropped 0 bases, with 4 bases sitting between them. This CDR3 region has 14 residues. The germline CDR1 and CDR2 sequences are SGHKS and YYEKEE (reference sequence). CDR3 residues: CASSLGLSNQPQHF. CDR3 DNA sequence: TGTGCCAGCAGCTTGGGACTTAGCAATCAGCCCCAGCATTTT.

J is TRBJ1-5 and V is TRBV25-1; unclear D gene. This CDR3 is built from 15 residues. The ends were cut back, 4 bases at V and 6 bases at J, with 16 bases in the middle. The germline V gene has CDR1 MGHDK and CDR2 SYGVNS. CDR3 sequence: CASSVTGPRTQPQHF. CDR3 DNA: TGTGCCAGCAGTGTAACCGGGCCACGGACTCAGCCCCAGCATTTT.

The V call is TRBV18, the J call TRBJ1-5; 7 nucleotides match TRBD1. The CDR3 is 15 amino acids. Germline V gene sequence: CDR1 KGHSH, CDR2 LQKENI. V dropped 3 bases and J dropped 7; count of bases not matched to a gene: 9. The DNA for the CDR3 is TGTGCCAGCTCACCTACCTCAGGGGGGGGGCAGCCCCAGCATTTT. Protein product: CASSPTSGGGQPQHF.

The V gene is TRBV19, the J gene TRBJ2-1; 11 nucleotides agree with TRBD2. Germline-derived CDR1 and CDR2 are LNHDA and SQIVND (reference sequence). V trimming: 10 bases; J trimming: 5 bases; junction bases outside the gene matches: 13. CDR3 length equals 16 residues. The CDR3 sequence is CAIEADSGGVNNEQFF. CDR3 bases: TGTGCCATCGAGGCCGATAGCGGGGGGGTCAACAATGAGCAGTTCTTC.

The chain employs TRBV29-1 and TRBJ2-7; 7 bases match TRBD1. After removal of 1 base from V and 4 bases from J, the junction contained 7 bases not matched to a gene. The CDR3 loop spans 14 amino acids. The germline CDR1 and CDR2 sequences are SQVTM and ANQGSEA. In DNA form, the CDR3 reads TGCAGCGTTGAAGCCGGGACAGCAACTTACGAGCAGTACTTC. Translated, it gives CSVEAGTATYEQYF.

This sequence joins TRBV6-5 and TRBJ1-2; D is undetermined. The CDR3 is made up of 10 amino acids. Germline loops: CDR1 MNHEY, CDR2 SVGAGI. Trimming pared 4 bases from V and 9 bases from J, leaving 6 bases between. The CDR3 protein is CASSCDSYTF. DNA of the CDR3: TGTGCCAGCAGTTGCGACAGCTACACCTTC.

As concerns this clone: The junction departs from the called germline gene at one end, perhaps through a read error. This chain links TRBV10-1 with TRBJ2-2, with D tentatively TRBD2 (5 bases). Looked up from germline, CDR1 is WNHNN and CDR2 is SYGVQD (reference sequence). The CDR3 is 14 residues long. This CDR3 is CASREDFNTRELFF. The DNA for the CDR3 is TGCGCCAGCAGGGAGGATTTTAACACCAGGGAGCTGTTTTTT.

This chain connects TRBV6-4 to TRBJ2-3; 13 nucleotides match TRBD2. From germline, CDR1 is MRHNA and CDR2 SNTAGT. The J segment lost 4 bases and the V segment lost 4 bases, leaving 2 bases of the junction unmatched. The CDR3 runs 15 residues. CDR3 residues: CASSVTSGGADTQYF. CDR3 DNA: TGTGCCAGCAGTGTAACTAGCGGGGGGGCAGATACGCAGTATTTT.

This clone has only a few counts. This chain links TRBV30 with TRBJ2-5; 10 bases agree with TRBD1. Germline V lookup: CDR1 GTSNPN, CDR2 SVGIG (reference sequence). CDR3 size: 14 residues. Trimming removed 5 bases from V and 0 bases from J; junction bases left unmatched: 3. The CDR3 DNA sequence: TGTGCCTGGGGGACAGGGGTCTACCAAGAGACCCAGTACTTC. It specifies CAWGTGVYQETQYF.

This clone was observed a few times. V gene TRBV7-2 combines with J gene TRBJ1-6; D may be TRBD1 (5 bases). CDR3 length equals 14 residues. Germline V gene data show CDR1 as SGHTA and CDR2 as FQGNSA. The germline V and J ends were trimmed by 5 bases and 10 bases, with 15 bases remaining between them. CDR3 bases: TGTGCCAGCAGCCCGCCGCAGGGTCGGTCACCCCTCCACTTT. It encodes CASSPPQGRSPLHF.

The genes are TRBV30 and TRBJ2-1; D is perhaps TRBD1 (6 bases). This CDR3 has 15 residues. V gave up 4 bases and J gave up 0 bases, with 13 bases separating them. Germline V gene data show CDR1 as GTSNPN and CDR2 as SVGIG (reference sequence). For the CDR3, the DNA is TGTGCCTGGATCCCCCTGACAGGCTCCTACAATGAGCAGTTCTTC. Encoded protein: CAWIPLTGSYNEQFF.

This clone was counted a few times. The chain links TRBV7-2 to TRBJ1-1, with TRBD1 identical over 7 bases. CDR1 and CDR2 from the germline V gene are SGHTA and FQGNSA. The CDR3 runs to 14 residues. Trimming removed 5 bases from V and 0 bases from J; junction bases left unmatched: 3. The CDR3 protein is CASSQTGVNTEAFF. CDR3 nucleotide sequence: TGTGCCAGCAGCCAAACAGGGGTGAACACTGAAGCTTTCTTT.